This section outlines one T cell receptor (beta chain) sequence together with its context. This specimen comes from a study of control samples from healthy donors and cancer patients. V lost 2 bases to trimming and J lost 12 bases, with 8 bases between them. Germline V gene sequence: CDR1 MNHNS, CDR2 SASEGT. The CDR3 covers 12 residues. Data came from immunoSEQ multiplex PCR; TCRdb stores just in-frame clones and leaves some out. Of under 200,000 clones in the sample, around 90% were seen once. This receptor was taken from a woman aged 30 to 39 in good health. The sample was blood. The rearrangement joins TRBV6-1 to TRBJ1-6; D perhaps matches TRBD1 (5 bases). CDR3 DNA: TGTGCCAGCAGTGAAAGGAGGGGACCCCTCCACTTT. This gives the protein CASSERRGPLHF.